This entry lists 5 T cell receptor beta chains sequenced from one sample in a study of blood T cell repertoires in COVID-19. Some clones are missing from TCRdb's copy, which holds only in-frame ones; the method was immunoSEQ multiplex PCR. The sample consists of over 50,000 clones, 80% to 90% of them appearing once. Sequencing was done on a sample of peripheral blood. The receptor set was obtained from a human donor in a cohort sampled during active COVID-19.

The chain uses TRBV12-3 or TRBV12-4 and TRBJ1-4; D not certain. Trimming cost V 6 bases and J 8 bases, with 10 bases left between them. The CDR3 runs to 12 residues. DNA for the CDR3: TGTGCCAGCAGCTCCGGGAACGAAAAACTGTTTTTT. Translated, it gives CASSSGNEKLFF.

The CDR3 reads CTSSHLSGILRYEQYF. CDR3 DNA: TGCACCAGCAGCCATCTCAGCGGGATATTGAGATACGAGCAGTACTTC. This chain links TRBV1 with TRBJ2-7; no DNA check was done on the table's D call, TRBD2. TRBV1 is a documented pseudogene. The CDR3 has 16 amino acids.

The chain recombines TRBV5-1 with TRBJ1-3; 8 bases match TRBD1. This CDR3 contains 16 residues. Trimming took 2 bases from V and 2 from J; bases not matched to a gene: 6. CDR1 and CDR2 (germline): SGHRS, YFSETQ. CDR3 amino acids: CASSFGTGGPGNTIYF. CDR3 coding DNA: TGCGCCAGCAGCTTTGGGACAGGTGGTCCTGGAAACACCATATATTTT.

This chain links TRBV21-1 with TRBJ1-5. TRBV21-1 is a pseudogene. The CDR3 extends over 15 amino acids. For the CDR3, the DNA is TGTGCCAGCAGCAAGTCGGGGAATAGCAATCAGCCCCAGCATTTT. Its translation: CASSKSGNSNQPQHF.

The chain has TRBV7-2 and TRBJ1-4, with 9 nucleotides matching TRBD1. Germline V CDR1 and CDR2: SGHTA, FQGNSA. Trimming cost V 0 bases and J 0 bases; bases outside gene matches: 14. This CDR3 spans 21 amino acids. This CDR3 reads CASSLALGQGPAAATNEKLFF. CDR3 in DNA: TGTGCCAGCAGCTTAGCTCTCGGACAGGGGCCCGCGGCTGCAACTAATGAAAAACTGTTTTTT.